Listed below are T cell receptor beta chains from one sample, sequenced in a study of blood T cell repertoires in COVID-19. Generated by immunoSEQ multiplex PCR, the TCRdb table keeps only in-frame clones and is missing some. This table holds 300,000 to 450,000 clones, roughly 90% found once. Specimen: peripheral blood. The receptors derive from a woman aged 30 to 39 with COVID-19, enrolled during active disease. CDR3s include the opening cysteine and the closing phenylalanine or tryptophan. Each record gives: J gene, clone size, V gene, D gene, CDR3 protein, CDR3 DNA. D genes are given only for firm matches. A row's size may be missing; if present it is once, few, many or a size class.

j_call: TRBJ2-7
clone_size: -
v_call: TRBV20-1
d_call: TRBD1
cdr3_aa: CSASVGQGIDYEQYF
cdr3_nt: TGCAGTGCTAGTGTAGGACAGGGAATAGACTACGAGCAGTACTTC

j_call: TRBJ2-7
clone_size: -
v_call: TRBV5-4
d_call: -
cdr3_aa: CASSLVSGSYEQYF
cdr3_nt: TGTGCCAGCAGCTTGGTTTCGGGTTCCTACGAGCAGTACTTC

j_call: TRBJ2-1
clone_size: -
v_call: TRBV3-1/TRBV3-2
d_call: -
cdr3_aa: CASSQEGVGEQFF
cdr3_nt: TGTGCCAGCAGCCAAGAAGGAGTCGGGGAGCAGTTCTTC

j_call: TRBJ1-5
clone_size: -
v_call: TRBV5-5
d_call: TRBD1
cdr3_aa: CASSLGGATGRQPQHF
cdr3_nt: TGTGCCAGCAGCTTGGGGGGGGCGACAGGGCGGCAGCCCCAGCATTTT

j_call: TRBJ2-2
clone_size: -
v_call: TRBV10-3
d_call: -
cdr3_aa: CATAYGANTGELFF
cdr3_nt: TGTGCCACAGCGTACGGGGCGAACACCGGGGAGCTGTTTTTT

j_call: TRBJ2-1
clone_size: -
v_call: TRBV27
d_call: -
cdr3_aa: CASNRISKHVNEQFF
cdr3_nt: TGTGCCAGCAACAGAATTTCGAAGCACGTCAATGAGCAGTTCTTC

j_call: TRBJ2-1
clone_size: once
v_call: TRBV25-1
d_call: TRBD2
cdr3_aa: CASSGFSGRDGEQFF
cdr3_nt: TGTGCCAGCAGTGGGTTTAGCGGGAGGGACGGTGAGCAGTTCTTC

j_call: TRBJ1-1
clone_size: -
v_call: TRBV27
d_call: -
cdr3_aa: CASRDVRGDNTEAFF
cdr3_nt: TGTGCCAGCAGAGACGTCAGGGGCGACAACACTGAAGCTTTCTTT

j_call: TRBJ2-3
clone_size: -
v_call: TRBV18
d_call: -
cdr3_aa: CASSPVGLSTHTDTQYF
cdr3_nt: TGTGCCAGCTCACCAGTGGGACTCTCCACACACACAGATACGCAGTATTTT

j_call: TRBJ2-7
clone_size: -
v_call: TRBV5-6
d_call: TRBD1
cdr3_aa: CASSLIGTGTYEQYF
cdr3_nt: TGTGCCAGCAGCTTAATCGGGACAGGGACCTACGAGCAGTACTTC

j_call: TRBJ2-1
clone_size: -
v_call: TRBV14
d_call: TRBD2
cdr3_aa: CASSQLGTTSNEQFF
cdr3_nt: TGTGCCAGCAGCCAGCTTGGGACTACCTCCAATGAGCAGTTCTTC

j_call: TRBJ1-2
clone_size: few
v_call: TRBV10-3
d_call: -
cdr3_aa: CAITASFRGQSIHGYTF
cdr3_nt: TGTGCCATCACCGCGTCGTTCCGAGGACAGAGCATTCATGGCTACACCTTC

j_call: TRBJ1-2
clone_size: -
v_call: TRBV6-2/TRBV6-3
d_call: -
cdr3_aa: CASSYPLQGGVYGYTF
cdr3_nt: TGTGCCAGCAGTTACCCACTCCAGGGAGGGGTGTACGGCTACACCTTC

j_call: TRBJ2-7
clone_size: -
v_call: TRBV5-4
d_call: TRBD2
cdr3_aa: CASSLRGGDEQYF
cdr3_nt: TGTGCCAGCAGCTTGCGGGGAGGGGACGAGCAGTACTTC

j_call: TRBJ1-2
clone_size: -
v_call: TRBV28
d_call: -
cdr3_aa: CANSERGSYGYTF
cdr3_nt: TGTGCCAACAGCGAAAGGGGATCCTATGGCTACACCTTC

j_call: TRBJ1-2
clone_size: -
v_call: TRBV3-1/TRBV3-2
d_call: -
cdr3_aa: CASSQDPGWDGYTF
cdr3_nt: TGTGCCAGCAGCCAAGATCCAGGGTGGGATGGCTACACCTTC

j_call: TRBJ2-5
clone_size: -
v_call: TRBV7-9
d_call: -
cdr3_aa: CASSLFAGKETQYF
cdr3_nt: TGTGCCAGCAGCTTATTTGCGGGAAAAGAGACCCAGTACTTC

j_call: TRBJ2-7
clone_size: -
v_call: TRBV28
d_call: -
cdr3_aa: CASSLWGGPYEQYF
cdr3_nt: TGTGCCAGCAGTTTATGGGGGGGGCCCTACGAGCAGTACTTC

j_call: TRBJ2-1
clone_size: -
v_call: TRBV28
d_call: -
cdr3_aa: CASRRDPYNEQFF
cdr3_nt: TGTGCCAGCAGGAGGGATCCCTACAATGAGCAGTTCTTC

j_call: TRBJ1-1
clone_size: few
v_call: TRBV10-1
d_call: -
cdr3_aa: CASSEGQLAKAFF
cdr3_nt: TGCGCCAGCAGTGAGGGACAGCTAGCAAAAGCTTTCTTT

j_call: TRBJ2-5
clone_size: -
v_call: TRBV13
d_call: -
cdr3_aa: CASSLLEETQYF
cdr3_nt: TGTGCCAGCAGCTTATTAGAAGAGACCCAGTACTTC

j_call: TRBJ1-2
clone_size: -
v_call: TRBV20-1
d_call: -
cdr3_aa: CSASLPGGEEGYTF
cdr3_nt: TGCAGTGCTAGTCTCCCGGGTGGGGAGGAGGGCTACACCTTC

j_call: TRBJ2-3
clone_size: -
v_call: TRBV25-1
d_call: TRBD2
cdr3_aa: CASSAGLAGGPGTDTQYF
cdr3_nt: TGTGCCAGCAGTGCGGGACTAGCGGGGGGGCCGGGCACAGATACGCAGTATTTT

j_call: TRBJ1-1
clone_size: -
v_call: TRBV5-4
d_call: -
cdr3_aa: CASSFRTVNTEAFF
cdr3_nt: TGTGCCAGCAGCTTCCGGACAGTGAACACTGAAGCTTTCTTT

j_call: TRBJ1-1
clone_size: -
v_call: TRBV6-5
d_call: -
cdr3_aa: CASTPGGVNTEAFF
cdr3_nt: TGTGCCAGCACCCCCGGAGGGGTGAACACTGAAGCTTTCTTT

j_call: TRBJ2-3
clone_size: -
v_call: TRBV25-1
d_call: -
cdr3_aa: CASNGVRGDTQYF
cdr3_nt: TGTGCCAGCAATGGGGTACGGGGTGATACGCAGTATTTT

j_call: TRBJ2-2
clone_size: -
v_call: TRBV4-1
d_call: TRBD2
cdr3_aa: CASSPRTSGRGGELFF
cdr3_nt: TGCGCCAGCAGCCCCCGGACTAGCGGGAGAGGTGGGGAGCTGTTTTTT

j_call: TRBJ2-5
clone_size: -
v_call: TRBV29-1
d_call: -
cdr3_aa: CSVEPDTRLETQYF
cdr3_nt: TGCAGCGTTGAGCCAGACACTCGTCTTGAGACCCAGTACTTC

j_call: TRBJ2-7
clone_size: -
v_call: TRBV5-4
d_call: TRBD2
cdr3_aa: CASSLGIAGPSYEQYF
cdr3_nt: TGTGCCAGCAGCTTGGGGATAGCGGGGCCCTCCTACGAGCAGTACTTC

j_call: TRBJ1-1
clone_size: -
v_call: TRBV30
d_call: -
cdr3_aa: CAWSPTGGMNTEAFF
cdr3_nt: TGTGCCTGGAGTCCCACCGGGGGGATGAACACTGAAGCTTTCTTT

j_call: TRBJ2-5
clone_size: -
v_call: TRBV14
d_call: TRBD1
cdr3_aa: CASSRGTGQLSETQYF
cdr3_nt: TGTGCCAGCAGCCGAGGGACAGGGCAGCTCTCGGAGACCCAGTACTTC

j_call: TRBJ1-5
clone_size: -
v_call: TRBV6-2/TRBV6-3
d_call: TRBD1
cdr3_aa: CASSSDDRAGQPQHF
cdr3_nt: TGTGCCAGCAGTTCCGACGACAGGGCCGGTCAGCCCCAGCATTTT

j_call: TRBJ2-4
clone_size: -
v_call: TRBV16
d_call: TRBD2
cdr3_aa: CASRPSPGLAGGPRGKNIQYF
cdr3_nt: TGTGCCAGCAGACCATCCCCGGGACTAGCGGGAGGGCCACGGGGCAAAAACATTCAGTACTTC

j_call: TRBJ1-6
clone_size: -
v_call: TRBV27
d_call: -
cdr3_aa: CASSLSSGNRAPNSPLHF
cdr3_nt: TGTGCCAGCAGTTTATCGTCCGGGAACAGGGCCCCTAATTCACCCCTCCACTTT

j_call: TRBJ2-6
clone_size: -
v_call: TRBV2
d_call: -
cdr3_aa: CASSVERAGANVLTF
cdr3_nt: TGTGCCAGCAGTGTAGAGAGGGCTGGGGCCAACGTCCTGACTTTC

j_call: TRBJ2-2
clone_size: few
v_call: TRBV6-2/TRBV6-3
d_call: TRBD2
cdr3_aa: CASSPGLAAQPGELFF
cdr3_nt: TGTGCCAGCAGTCCGGGACTAGCGGCCCAGCCCGGGGAGCTGTTTTTT

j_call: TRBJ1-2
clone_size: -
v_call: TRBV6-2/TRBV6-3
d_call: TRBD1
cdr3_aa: CASSRPGTAYGYTF
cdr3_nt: TGTGCCAGCAGCCGCCCCGGGACAGCCTATGGCTACACCTTC

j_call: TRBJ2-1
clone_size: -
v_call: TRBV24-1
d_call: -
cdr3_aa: CATSDLSSAGKYNEQFF
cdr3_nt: TGTGCCACCAGTGATTTATCGTCGGCAGGGAAATACAATGAGCAGTTCTTC

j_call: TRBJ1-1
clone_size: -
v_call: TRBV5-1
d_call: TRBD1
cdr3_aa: CASFRDQSDRGEAFF
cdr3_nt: TGCGCCAGCTTCCGAGACCAATCCGACAGGGGAGAAGCTTTCTTT

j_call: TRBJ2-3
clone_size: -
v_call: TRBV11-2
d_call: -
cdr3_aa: CASSSGTSRADTQYF
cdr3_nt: TGTGCCAGCAGCTCCGGGACATCCCGCGCAGATACGCAGTATTTT

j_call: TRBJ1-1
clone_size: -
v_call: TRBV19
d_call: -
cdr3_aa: CASSLQGGNTEAFF
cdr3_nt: TGTGCCAGTAGTCTACAGGGTGGGAACACTGAAGCTTTCTTT

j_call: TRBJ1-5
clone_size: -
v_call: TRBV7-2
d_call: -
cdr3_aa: CASSLEQGRQPQHF
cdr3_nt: TGTGCCAGCAGCTTAGAACAGGGTCGTCAGCCCCAGCATTTT

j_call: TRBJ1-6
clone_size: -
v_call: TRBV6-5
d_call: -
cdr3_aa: CASSRGTGVNSPLHF
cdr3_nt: TGTGCCAGCAGTAGGGGTACGGGGGTTAATTCACCCCTCCACTTT

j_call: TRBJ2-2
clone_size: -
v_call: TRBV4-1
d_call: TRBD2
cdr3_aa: CASSPGLAGGSGELFF
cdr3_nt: TGCGCCAGCAGCCCGGGACTAGCGGGAGGGTCCGGGGAGCTGTTTTTT

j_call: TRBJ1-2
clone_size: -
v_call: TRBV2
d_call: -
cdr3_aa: CASSEREGGIYGYTF
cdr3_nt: TGTGCCAGCAGTGAAAGAGAAGGAGGGATCTATGGCTACACCTTC

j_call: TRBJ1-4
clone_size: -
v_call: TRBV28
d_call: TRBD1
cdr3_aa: CASSVPGTGSEKLFF
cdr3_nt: TGTGCCAGCAGTGTGCCCGGGACAGGGTCTGAAAAACTGTTTTTT

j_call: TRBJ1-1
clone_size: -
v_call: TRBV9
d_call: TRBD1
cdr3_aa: CASSVSQTVGTGGTEAFF
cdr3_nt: TGTGCCAGCAGCGTAAGTCAGACAGTCGGGACAGGGGGCACTGAAGCTTTCTTT

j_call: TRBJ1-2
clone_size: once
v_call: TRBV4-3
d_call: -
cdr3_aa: CASSQRSGNYGYTF
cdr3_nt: TGCGCCAGCAGCCAACGGTCAGGGAACTATGGCTACACCTTC

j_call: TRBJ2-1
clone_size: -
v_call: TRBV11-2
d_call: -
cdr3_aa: CASSTDTNNEQFF
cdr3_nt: TGTGCCAGCAGCACGGACACCAACAATGAGCAGTTCTTC

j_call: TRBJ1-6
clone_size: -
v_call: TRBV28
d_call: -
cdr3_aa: CASSLTGFNSPLHF
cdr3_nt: TGTGCCAGCAGTTTAACAGGGTTTAATTCACCCCTCCACTTT

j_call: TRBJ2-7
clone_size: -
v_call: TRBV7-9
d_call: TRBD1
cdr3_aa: CASSSPGTERYEQYF
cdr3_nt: TGTGCCAGCAGCTCCCCCGGGACAGAGCGCTACGAGCAGTACTTC

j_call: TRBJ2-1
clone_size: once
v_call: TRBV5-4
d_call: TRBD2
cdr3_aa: CASSVGLAEANEQFF
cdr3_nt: TGTGCCAGCAGCGTGGGACTAGCGGAGGCTAATGAGCAGTTCTTC

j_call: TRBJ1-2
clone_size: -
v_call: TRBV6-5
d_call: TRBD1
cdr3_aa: CASRHGTGNYGYTF
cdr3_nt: TGTGCCAGCAGGCACGGGACAGGGAACTATGGCTACACCTTC

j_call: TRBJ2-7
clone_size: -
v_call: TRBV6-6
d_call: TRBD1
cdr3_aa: CASSSLTGVQYF
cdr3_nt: TGTGCCAGCAGTTCCCTCACAGGGGTCCAGTACTTC

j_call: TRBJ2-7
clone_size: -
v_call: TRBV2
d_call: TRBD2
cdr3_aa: CASSEVERGAYEQYF
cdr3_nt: TGTGCCAGCAGTGAAGTAGAGCGGGGGGCCTACGAGCAGTACTTC

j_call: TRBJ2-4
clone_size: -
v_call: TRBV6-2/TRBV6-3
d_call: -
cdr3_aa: CASSLHAHPQAKNIQYF
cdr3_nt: TGTGCCAGCAGCCTCCACGCCCACCCACAAGCCAAAAACATTCAGTACTTC

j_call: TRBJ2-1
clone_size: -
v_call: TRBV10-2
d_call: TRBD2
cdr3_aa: CASENSGGAGNEQFF
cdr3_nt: TGCGCCAGCGAGAATAGCGGGGGGGCGGGAAATGAGCAGTTCTTC

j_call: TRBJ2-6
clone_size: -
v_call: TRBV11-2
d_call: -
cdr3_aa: CASSPLSGRDSGANVLTF
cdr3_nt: TGTGCCAGCAGCCCCTTGTCTGGTCGCGACTCTGGGGCCAACGTCCTGACTTTC

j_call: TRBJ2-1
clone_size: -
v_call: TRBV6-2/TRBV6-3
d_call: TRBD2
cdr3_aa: CASSYSRLGRDNNEQFF
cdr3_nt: TGTGCCAGCAGTTACTCTCGGCTCGGGAGGGACAACAATGAGCAGTTCTTC